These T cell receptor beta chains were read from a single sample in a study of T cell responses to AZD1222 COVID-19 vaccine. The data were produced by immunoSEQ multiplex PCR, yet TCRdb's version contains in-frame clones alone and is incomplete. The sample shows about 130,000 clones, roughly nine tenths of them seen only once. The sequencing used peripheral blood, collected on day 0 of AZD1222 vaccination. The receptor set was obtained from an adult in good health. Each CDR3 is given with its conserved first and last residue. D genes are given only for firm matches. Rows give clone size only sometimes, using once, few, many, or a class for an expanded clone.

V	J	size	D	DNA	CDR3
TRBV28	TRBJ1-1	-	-	TGTGCCAGTCTCCCCGAATTGAACACTGAAGCTTTCTTT	CASLPELNTEAFF
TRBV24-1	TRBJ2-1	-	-	TGTGCCACCAGTGATTTCGCAGGGTTAAGAGAGCAGTTCTTC	CATSDFAGLREQFF
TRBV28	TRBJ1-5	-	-	TGTGCCAGCAGTCTCCTAGCAAGCACCCAGCATTTT	CASSLLASTQHF
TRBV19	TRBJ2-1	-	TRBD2	TGTGCCAGTAGTATCATCGCGGGGGACAATGAGCAGTTCTTC	CASSIIAGDNEQFF
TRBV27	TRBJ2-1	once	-	TGTGCCAGCAGTCAAAGGGACGGATACAATGAGCAGTTCTTC	CASSQRDGYNEQFF
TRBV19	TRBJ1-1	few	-	TGTGCCAGTAGTATGGACAGAAGAGGCACTGAAGCTTTCTTT	CASSMDRRGTEAFF
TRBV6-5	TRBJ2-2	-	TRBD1	TGTGCCAGCAGAACAGGGGTCACCGGGGAGCTGTTTTTT	CASRTGVTGELFF
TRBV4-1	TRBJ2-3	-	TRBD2	TGCGCCAGCAGCCAAGAAGGTCTAGCGGGAGTCACTTTGGGCACAGATACGCAGTATTTT	CASSQEGLAGVTLGTDTQYF
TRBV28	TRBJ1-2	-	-	TGTGCCAGCAGTGCACTTGCAGGCTCTGTCCCCTACTATGGCTACACCTTC	CASSALAGSVPYYGYTF
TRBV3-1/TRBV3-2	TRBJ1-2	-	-	TGTGCCAGCAGCCAAACAGGGAGAAGTGGCTACACCTTC	CASSQTGRSGYTF
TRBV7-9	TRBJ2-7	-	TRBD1	TGTGCCAGCAGGGGGACAGGGAACTACGAGCAGTACTTC	CASRGTGNYEQYF
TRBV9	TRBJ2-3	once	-	TGTGCCAGCAGCGTAGATCTCCCTAGCACAGATACGCAGTATTTT	CASSVDLPSTDTQYF
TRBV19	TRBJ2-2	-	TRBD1	TGTGCCAGTAGTGAGAGGACAGGGGGGGTCGGGGAGCTGTTTTTT	CASSERTGGVGELFF
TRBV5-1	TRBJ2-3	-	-	TGCGCCAGTAGCCTTGCGGGTAGGGCCACAGATACGCAGTATTTT	CASSLAGRATDTQYF
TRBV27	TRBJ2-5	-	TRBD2	TGTGCCAGCAGGCCTAGCGGGAGGTCAGAGACCCAGTACTTC	CASRPSGRSETQYF
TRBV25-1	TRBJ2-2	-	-	TGTGCCAGCAGTGACGACAGGAGGGGGGAGCTGTTTTTT	CASSDDRRGELFF